This TCR beta chain was sequenced for a study of blood T cell repertoires in COVID-19. Per the original data handling: Amplification from reference gene primers served as the basis for estimated nucleated cell counts. TCRdb's copy holds only in-frame clones and misses some; the assay was immunoSEQ multiplex PCR. The V and J calls and clone size come from that table; D and trimming were worked out from the DNA. Of about 210,000 clones listed, under 90% are singletons. Trimming took off 6 bases at V and 4 bases at J, with 10 bases between the two ends. This CDR3 is built from 11 residues. Germline V gives CDR1 SQVTM, CDR2 ANQGSEA.

The chain uses TRBV29-1 and TRBJ2-7; no reliable D call. What was sequenced was peripheral blood. The TCR sequence derives from a woman aged 40 to 50 with active or convalescent COVID-19. CDR3 sequence reads: CSVHSAYEQYF. CDR3 coding DNA: TGCAGCGTCCACAGTGCTTACGAGCAGTACTTC.